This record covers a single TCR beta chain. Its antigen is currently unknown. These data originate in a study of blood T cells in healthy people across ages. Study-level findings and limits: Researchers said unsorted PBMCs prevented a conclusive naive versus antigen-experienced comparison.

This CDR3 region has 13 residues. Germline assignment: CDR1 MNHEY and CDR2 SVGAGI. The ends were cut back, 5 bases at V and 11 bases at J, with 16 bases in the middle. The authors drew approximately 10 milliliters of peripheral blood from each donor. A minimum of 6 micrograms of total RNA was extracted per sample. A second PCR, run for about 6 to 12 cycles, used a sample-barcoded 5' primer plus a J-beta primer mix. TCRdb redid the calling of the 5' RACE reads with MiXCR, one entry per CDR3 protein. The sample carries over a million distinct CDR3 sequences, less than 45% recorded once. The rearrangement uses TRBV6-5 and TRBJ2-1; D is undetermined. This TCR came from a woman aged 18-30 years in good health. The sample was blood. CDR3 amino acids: CASSARRVDKQFF. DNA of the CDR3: TGTGCCAGCAGTGCCCGACGAGTGGATAAGCAGTTCTTC.